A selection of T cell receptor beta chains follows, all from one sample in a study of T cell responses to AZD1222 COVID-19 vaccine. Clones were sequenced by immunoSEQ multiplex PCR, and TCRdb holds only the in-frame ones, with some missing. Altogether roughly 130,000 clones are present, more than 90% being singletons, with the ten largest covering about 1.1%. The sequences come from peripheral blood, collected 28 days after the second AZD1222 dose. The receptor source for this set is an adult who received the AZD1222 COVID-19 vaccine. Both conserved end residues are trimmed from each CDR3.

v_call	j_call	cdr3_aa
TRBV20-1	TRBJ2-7	SASSAGVVSNEQY
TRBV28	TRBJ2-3	ASTSPGRGGTDTQY
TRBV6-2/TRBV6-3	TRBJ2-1	ASSDRNEQF
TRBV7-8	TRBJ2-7	ASSLTGAYEQY
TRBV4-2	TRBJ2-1	ASSPWTSSKGNEQF
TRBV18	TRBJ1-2	ASSPADGNYGYT
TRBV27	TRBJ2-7	ASSLSQGFYEQY
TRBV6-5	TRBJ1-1	ASSLTGTGVTEAF
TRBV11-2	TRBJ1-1	ASSLDMGAF
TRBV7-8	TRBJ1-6	ASSLAGRDSPLH
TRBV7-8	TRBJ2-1	ASSPRTRQNEQF
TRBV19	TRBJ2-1	ASSITASGGPSSYNEQF
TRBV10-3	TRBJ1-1	ATRGAHQEAF
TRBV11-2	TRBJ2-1	ASSQGGVSVEQF
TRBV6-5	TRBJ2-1	ASSPLAGSYNEQF
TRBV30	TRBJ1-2	AWSVRGGDYGYT
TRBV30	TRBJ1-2	AWSVGEGYT
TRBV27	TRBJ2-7	ASSRDRGPYEQY
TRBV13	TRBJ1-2	ASSLDRRGTYGYT
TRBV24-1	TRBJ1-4	ATQGRTEKLF
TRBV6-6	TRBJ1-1	ASSYPNTEAF
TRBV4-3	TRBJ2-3	ASSQGSFSTDTQY
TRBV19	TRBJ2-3	ASRTGLAETDTQY
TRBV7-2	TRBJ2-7	ASSRTGYEQY
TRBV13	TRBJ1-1	ASTETGGRTEAF
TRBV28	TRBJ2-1	ASTPGRGRGSYNEQF
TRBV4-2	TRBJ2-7	ASSQDQWEQY
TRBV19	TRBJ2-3	ASSIVWGRSTDTQY
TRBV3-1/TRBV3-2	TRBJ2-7	ASSQPDGGGLYEQY
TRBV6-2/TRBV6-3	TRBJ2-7	ASSYSKQGAGQY
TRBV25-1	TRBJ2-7	ASTQGTYEQY
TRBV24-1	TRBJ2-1	ATSDAGTASSSYNEQF
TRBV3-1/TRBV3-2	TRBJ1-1	ASSQMMNTEAF
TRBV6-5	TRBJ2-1	ASSQTGTGVNEQF
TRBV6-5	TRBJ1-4	AGNRAPNEKLF
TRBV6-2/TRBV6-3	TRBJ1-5	ASSGQDYSNQPQH
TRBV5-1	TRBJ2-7	ASSWTGQGYEQY
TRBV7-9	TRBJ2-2	ASSRTTLDTGELF
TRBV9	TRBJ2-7	ASSARDSYEQY
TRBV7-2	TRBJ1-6	ASSLALGNSPLH
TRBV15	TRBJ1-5	ATSREGQGYGNQPQH
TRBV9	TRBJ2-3	ASSVGGYSDTQY
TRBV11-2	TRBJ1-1	ASSQGRTNTEAF